This T cell receptor beta chain appears in the sequencing data of a study of control samples from healthy donors and cancer patients. Sequencing was performed with immunoSEQ multiplex PCR; in TCRdb, only in-frame clones are kept and a portion is missing. The table records about 120,000 clones, 85% to 90% of them present only once. The trim removed 8 bases at V and 3 bases at J, leaving 13 bases unmatched. CDR3 size: 15 residues. Germline lookup yields CDR1 MDHEN and CDR2 SYDVKM. This receptor was obtained from a woman between 50 and 59 years old with colorectal cancer. The sample was PBMCs. The chain uses TRBV28 and TRBJ2-7; 7 bases line up with TRBD1. The CDR3 DNA is TGTGCCAGCCTCTCCTCCGGGACAGCAGTCTACGAGCAGTACTTC. Residues: CASLSSGTAVYEQYF.